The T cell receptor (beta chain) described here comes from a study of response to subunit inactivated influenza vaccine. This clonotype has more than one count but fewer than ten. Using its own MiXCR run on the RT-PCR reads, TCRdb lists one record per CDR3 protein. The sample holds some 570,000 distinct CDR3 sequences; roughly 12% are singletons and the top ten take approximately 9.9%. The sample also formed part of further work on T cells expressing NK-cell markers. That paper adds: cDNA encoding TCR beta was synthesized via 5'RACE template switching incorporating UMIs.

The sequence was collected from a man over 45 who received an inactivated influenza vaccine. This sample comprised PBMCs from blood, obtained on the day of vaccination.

In DNA form, the CDR3 reads TGTGCCAGCAGCTTAGCGTGGGACGGGGGGGATCAAGAGACCCAGTACTTC. It is translated as CASSLAWDGGDQETQYF. The rearrangement links TRBV7-9 to TRBJ2-5, with TRBD2 identical over 8 bases. The V and J ends lost 0 bases and 2 bases, in that order; junction bases with no gene match: 8. The CDR3 covers 17 residues. CDR1 is SEHNR and CDR2 is FQNEAQ in the germline V gene (reference sequence).